This T cell receptor (beta chain) was identified in a study of blood T cell repertoires in COVID-19. For the study at large: Both acute and convalescent COVID-19 samples were obtained from the United States, Italy and Spain. T cells, B-cell-depleted T cells, or PBMCs supplied cDNA or gDNA.

This clone occurred once. This CDR3 is built from 16 residues. J gave up 7 bases and V 7 bases, and 13 bases lay outside the gene matches. Germline assignment: CDR1 LNHDA and CDR2 SQIVND (reference sequence). For recovered donors of Cohort 3, there were two negative PCRs, clearance, or symptom resolution. Using immunoSEQ multiplex PCR, the repertoire was profiled, and TCRdb retains in-frame clones only, with some absent. The table shows around 300,000 clones, with 75% to 90% occurring only once. The rearrangement joins TRBV19 to TRBJ2-1; TRBD1 matches 10 bases. The sequencing input was PBMCs or T cells enriched from blood (not recorded which). The sequence was collected from a woman younger than 30 who had recovered from COVID-19. CDR3 loop: CASTRRPGQGRNEQFF. The DNA for the CDR3 is TGTGCCAGTACCCGACGGCCGGGACAGGGGCGAAATGAGCAGTTCTTC.